The clone carrying this T cell receptor (beta chain) occurred a few times. Antigen: not known. These data originate in a study of T cells after yellow fever vaccination. Study in general: Any fraction with a low cell number was prepared using SMART-Seq v4 Ultra Low Input. Overall study results and limits: The CD4 and CD8 compartments had a small share of their clonotypes in common. Within FACS-sorted repertoires, abundant clonotypes contaminating from the bulk population could be present. Clones that expanded after primary vaccination mostly reappeared after the booster (96% CD4, around 87% CD8).

Each CDR3 protein is one row after TCRdb ran MiXCR on the 5' RACE reads. The repertoire has 250,000 to 300,000 distinct CDR3 sequences, 5.2% of them found once; the top ten carry approximately 3.5%. Per germline, CDR1 SGHRS and CDR2 YFSETQ. V was clipped by 2 bases and J by 4 bases, with 12 bases between them. The CDR3 spans 14 residues. This TCR derives from a man between 18 and 29 years old who received the YFV17D yellow fever vaccine. The chain employs TRBV5-1 and TRBJ2-5; D unclear. Material: CD4+ T cells sorted from PBMCs, obtained on the day of the yellow fever booster vaccination. The CDR3 here is CASSFSGPGETQYF. DNA for the CDR3: TGCGCCAGCAGCTTCTCAGGCCCAGGAGAGACCCAGTACTTC.